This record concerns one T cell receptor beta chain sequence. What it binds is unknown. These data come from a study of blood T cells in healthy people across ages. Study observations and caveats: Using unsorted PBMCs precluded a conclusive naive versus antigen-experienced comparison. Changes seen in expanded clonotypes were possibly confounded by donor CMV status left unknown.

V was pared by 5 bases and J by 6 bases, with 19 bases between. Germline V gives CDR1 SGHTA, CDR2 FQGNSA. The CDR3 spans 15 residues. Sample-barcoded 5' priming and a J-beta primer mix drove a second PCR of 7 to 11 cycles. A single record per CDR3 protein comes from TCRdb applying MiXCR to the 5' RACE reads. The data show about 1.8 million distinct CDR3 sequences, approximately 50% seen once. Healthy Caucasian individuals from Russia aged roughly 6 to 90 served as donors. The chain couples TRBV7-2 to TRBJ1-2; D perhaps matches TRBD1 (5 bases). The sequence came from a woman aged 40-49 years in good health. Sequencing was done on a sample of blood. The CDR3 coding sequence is TGTGCCAGCAGCCCTCGGACAAGGCGGGGTCATGGCTACACCTTC. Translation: CASSPRTRRGHGYTF.